This paragraph covers one T cell receptor beta chain sequence. Its antigen is currently not known. The record has no base qualities; no much larger clone is one base away. These data originate in a study of shared clonotypes between healthy human individuals (dated by TCRdb to the early 2020s). In the study overall: The cohort comprised a couple of women and a few men aged 18 to 49 years. For each donor, three plates each were used for CD4 naive and CD4 memory, two plates were used for CD8 naive, and one plate was used for CD8 memory. To estimate repertoire size and how much clonotype sharing occurs between individuals, the study deeply sequenced the blood TCR repertoires of roughly 5 healthy adults. Libraries were prepared and TCR repertoires were sequenced by different laboratories using diverse techniques, in order to increase sequencing depth and limit assay-specific biases. Leukapheresis yielded between about 0.85 and 9.5 billion PBMCs per donor. General findings and caveats noted by the study authors: Pairwise subsampling led to the expectation that sequencing depth would affect the degree of clonotype sharing among donors. Clonotypes shared by all four sorted-subset donors showed higher generation probabilities than non-shared clonotypes. The genetic and exposure-history diversity represented was limited by the small number of donors. Across several donors, roughly 5.4% of naive CD4, roughly 3.5% of naive CD8, around 2.1% of memory CD4, and 0.4% of memory CD8 clonotypes were shared. Sampling was restricted to blood, and TCR repertoires in tissue are likely to differ from TCR repertoires in blood. Even with the large sequencing depth, rarefaction of the sorted-subset datasets indicated that sequencing was incomplete. Naive subsets generally had larger estimated clonotype richness than memory subsets did.

The CDR3 starts with the cysteine, ends with the phenylalanine, and has 14 residues. Kept here is only the CDR3 DNA, which spans 42 bases and is read in frame from base 1. As encoded in the germline V gene (reference sequence), CDR1 is LNHDA while CDR2 is SQIVND. The germline V and J ends show losses of 3 bases and 5 bases respectively, and no gene match explains 7 bases of the junction. The donors were healthy, HIV-negative adults with no recently reported acute infections or vaccinations. Every donor was a Caucasian adult living in Nashville, Tennessee, USA. CD4+ T cells were enriched through magnetic negative selection, after which naive cells were positively selected on CD45RA and the remaining negative fraction served as the memory subset. Blood was obtained by leukapheresis, after which PBMCs were separated by Ficoll-Histopaque density gradient centrifugation and cryopreserved in liquid nitrogen vapor phase. Purity and quantity of every magnetically sorted T cell population were checked by analytical flow cytometry. Genomic DNA was isolated from every sorted fraction and measured by UV absorbance on a Nanodrop 2000c.

Using the deep immunoSEQ assay, TCR CDR3 regions were amplified from genomic DNA by multiplex PCR. Extracted genomic DNA from each cell subset was spread evenly across all wells of several immunoSEQ 96-well plates, with each plate serving as a replicate. For sorted subsets, 200 ng of genomic DNA, equivalent to roughly 30,000 T cell genomes, went into each replicate PCR. Purified libraries were quantified with a Qubit 3.0 fluorometer, sized on a Bioanalyzer 2100, and re-quantified with the KAPA Library Quantification kit. Every immunoSEQ 96-well plate was sequenced on a dedicated single-read 150-cycle Illumina NextSeq 550 flow cell. The original methods were these. Because only junctional sequences without quality scores were contained in the immunoSEQ output, filtering matching that applied to full-length reads could not be performed. Sequences were annotated with PyIR, a Python wrapper for IgBLAST v1.9, and V/J genes and CDR3 were assigned using IMGT germline references. Reads with weak V/J assignments (E-value above 1e-6), missing CDR3, stop codons, out-of-frame junctions, or ambiguous translated residues were removed. V3J clonotypes were defined by identical inferred V gene, J gene, and CDR3 amino acid sequence. The percentage overlap between two repertoires was calculated by dividing the number of shared unique clonotypes by the size of the smaller repertoire. RTK rarefaction, the Chao1 estimator, and Recon v2.1 estimates of unobserved clonotypes were used to assess repertoire richness. OLGA was used to compute generation probabilities for all TCRbeta clonotypes that the gDNA method yielded from several donors. TCRdb obtained this table from immuneACCESS and retained in-frame rearrangements with V and J assigned. These tables miss some clones; where compared with another copy, unresolved V genes account for less than half of the shortfall, and the remainder is unexplained. V, J and clone size are those of that table, while D and trimming were read from the DNA. For this sample the table gives roughly 2,500,000 clones, of which 93% were detected only once. About 0.38% of the sample rests with the top ten.

The receptor was derived from a man between 18 and 35 years old in good health. Some clones in this sample may be carry-over from other donors' samples. The sequenced sample consisted of naive CD4+ T cells from PBMCs. The cell subset or site label for this specimen denotes: CD45RA+ positively selected. The chain was built from TRBV19 and TRBJ2-7; 7 middle bases align to TRBD1. The DNA reads as follows: TGTGCCAGTAGTATTACAGGGGTTCCTAACGAGCAGTACTTC. The translation is CASSITGVPNEQYF.